Listed here are 25 T cell receptor beta chains from one sample, sequenced in a study of CD8+ T cells in alopecia areata. This sample's treatment: oral pan-JAK inhibitor, 5-10 mg twice daily. As the sequencing template, cDNA was produced by extracting RNA and reverse transcribing it. Repertoires were generated with immunoSEQ multiplex PCR, while TCRdb's copy carries only in-frame clones and drops some. Of roughly 180,000 clones listed, roughly 46% were seen once; the top ten hold about 9.4%. Sample: CD8+ T cells sorted from blood, taken between weeks 51 and 54, from a patient treated with tofacitinib. The receptors come from a human donor with alopecia areata.

The gene calls are TRBV29-1 and TRBJ2-7; TRBD1 or TRBD2 may be the D gene (5 bases each). The CDR3 runs to 13 residues. The germline V gene has CDR1 SQVTM and CDR2 ANQGSEA. The germline V and J ends were trimmed by 3 bases and 3 bases, with 12 bases remaining between them. The DNA for the CDR3 is TGCAGCGTTGAGGGGGACGAGAACTACGAGCAGTACTTC. Its protein product is CSVEGDENYEQYF.

This clone was seen only a few times. This chain links TRBV19 with TRBJ2-7; 7 bases map to TRBD2. The junction had 4 bases not matched to a gene; V was cut back by 7 bases and J by 1 base. The CDR3 is made up of 13 amino acids. CDR1 is LNHDA, CDR2 SQIVND, per germline (reference sequence). The CDR3 bases are TGTGCCAGTAACCTCGGGGGGTCCTACGAGCAGTACTTC. Translation gives CASNLGGSYEQYF.

The chain has TRBV9 and TRBJ1-2, with TRBD1 as a possible D gene (5 bases). Germline V gives CDR1 SGDLS, CDR2 YYNGEE. V shed 7 bases and J shed 3 bases, with 16 bases lying between them. This CDR3 region has 14 residues. CDR3 loop: CASATTGRDYGYTF. The CDR3, as DNA: TGTGCCAGCGCTACGACGGGCAGGGACTATGGCTACACCTTC.

This clone has only a few counts. The chain has TRBV6-1 and TRBJ2-3; 15 bases are a match to TRBD2. The CDR3 is 18 residues long. V trimming: 3 bases; J trimming: 5 bases; junction bases outside the gene matches: 9. Germline CDR1 is MNHNS and CDR2 is SASEGT. In DNA form, the CDR3 reads TGTGCCAGCAGTGAGACTGGACTAGCGGGGGGGCATGGAGATACGCAGTATTTT. It is translated as CASSETGLAGGHGDTQYF.

This chain links TRBV27 with TRBJ2-2; D call uncertain. The CDR3 is 14 residues long. Germline CDR1 is MNHEY and CDR2 is SMNVEV (reference sequence). V was clipped by 1 base and J by 0 bases, with 3 bases between them. The CDR3 DNA follows: TGTGCCAGCAGTTTATACCCGAACACCGGGGAGCTGTTTTTT. Translated: CASSLYPNTGELFF.

Only a few counts were recorded for this clone. The V call is TRBV4-1, the J call TRBJ1-1; no clear D. This CDR3 contains 14 residues. V was shortened by 0 bases and J by 4 bases, with 9 bases between the two germline ends. The V gene's germline CDR1 is MGHRA and CDR2 YSYEKL. The CDR3 protein is CASSQDGEGTEAFF. CDR3 sequence (DNA): TGCGCCAGCAGCCAAGATGGGGAGGGCACTGAAGCTTTCTTT.

This clone showed up just a few times. This chain uses TRBV7-9 with TRBJ2-7; D might be TRBD1 or TRBD2, each matching 5 bases. Germline lookup yields CDR1 SEHNR and CDR2 FQNEAQ (reference sequence). V was pared by 4 bases and J by 0 bases, with 13 bases between. CDR3 length: 15 residues. The CDR3 sequence is CASSSPGRSSYEQYF. Here the CDR3 DNA reads TGTGCCAGCAGCTCCCCGGGACGGAGCTCCTACGAGCAGTACTTC. The variable domain in full, with the rest retrieved from reference TRBV7-9 and TRBJ2-7, is DTGVSQNPRHKITKRGQNVTFRCDPISEHNRLYWYRQTLGQGPEFLTYFQNEAQLEKSRLLSDRFSAERPKGSFSTLEIQRTEQGDSAMYLCASSSPGRSSYEQYFGPGTRLTVT.

The chain has TRBV27 and TRBJ1-5, with D maybe TRBD1 (5 bases). Germline V gene lookup returns CDR1 MNHEY and CDR2 SMNVEV (reference sequence). V dropped 7 bases and J dropped 5 bases, with 12 bases sitting between them. The CDR3 is made up of 13 amino acids. CDR3 in amino acids: CASTGGVDQPQHF. The CDR3 DNA reads TGTGCCAGCACCGGGGGGGTCGATCAGCCCCAGCATTTT.

This sequence joins TRBV5-4 and TRBJ2-6, with D hard to call. CDR1 is SGHNT, CDR2 YYREEE, per germline (reference sequence). The CDR3 totals 14 residues. V was pared by 5 bases and J by 0 bases, with 6 bases between. CDR3 region: CASSYYSGANVLTF. Here the CDR3 DNA reads TGTGCCAGCAGTTATTACTCTGGGGCCAACGTCCTGACTTTC.

V is TRBV6-5 and J is TRBJ1-6; 10 nucleotides line up with TRBD1. J gave up 7 bases and V 6 bases, and 6 bases lay outside the gene matches. CDR1 is MNHEY and CDR2 is SVGAGI in the germline V gene. This CDR3 has 15 residues. CDR3: CASRGGQGGNSPLHF. The DNA of the CDR3 is TGTGCCAGCAGAGGTGGACAGGGGGGGAATTCACCCCTCCACTTT.

This clone was counted a few times. V gene TRBV7-9 combines with J gene TRBJ1-1; D unclear. This CDR3 comprises 14 residues. Germline V gene data show CDR1 as SEHNR and CDR2 as FQNEAQ (reference sequence). V was cut by 0 bases and J by 2 bases, with 7 bases left in between. The CDR3 bases are TGTGCCAGCAGCTTAGCCCAGCCTAACACTGAAGCTTTCTTT. It codes for CASSLAQPNTEAFF.

The rearrangement links TRBV7-2 to TRBJ1-5, with 7 bases lining up with TRBD1. Germline V gene lookup returns CDR1 SGHTA and CDR2 FQGNSA. The CDR3 covers 14 residues. The V segment lost 4 bases and the J segment 6 bases; nucleotides outside the gene matches: 6. CDR3 in DNA: TGTGCCAGCAGCTCGATGCACAGGGGTCAGCCCCAGCATTTT. Amino acid sequence: CASSSMHRGQPQHF.

The chain is built from TRBV6-5 and TRBJ2-3, with unresolved D. Germline V CDR1 and CDR2: MNHEY, SVGAGI. CDR3 length equals 16 residues. Trimming took 2 bases from V and 0 from J, leaving 12 bases between them. The CDR3 nucleotides read TGTGCCAGCAGTTACCGGACCGACCCAAGCACAGATACGCAGTATTTT. Translated: CASSYRTDPSTDTQYF.

V is TRBV18 and J is TRBJ2-3; TRBD2 is a possible D gene (6 bases). Trimming stripped 1 base from V and 0 bases from J, with 17 bases between. This CDR3 comprises 18 residues. CDR1 is KGHSH, CDR2 LQKENI, per germline. CDR3 sequence: CASSPLHGLTTSTDTQYF. CDR3 sequence (DNA): TGTGCCAGCTCACCACTCCACGGACTAACCACTAGCACAGATACGCAGTATTTT. Looking up the rest from reference TRBV18 and TRBJ2-3 gives the full variable domain: NAGVMQNPRHLVRRRGQEARLRCSPMKGHSHVYWYRQLPEEGLKFMVYLQKENIIDESGMPKERFSAEFPKEGPSILRIQQVVRGDSAAYFCASSPLHGLTTSTDTQYFGPGTRLTVL.

The chain has TRBV27 and TRBJ2-5, with D tentatively TRBD1 (5 bases). From germline, CDR1 is MNHEY and CDR2 SMNVEV (reference sequence). CDR3 length: 14 amino acids. Trimming cost V 5 bases and J 5 bases, with 15 bases left between them. The chain's CDR3 is CASSTRAGYETQYF. Here the CDR3 DNA reads TGTGCCAGCAGTACCAGGGCAGGGTATGAGACCCAGTACTTC.

This clone was seen more than once but under ten times. V gene TRBV7-8 combines with J gene TRBJ1-1; unclear D gene. V lost 2 bases and J 5 bases, leaving 12 bases between the germline ends. CDR3 length: 14 residues. Per the germline V gene, CDR1 is SGHVS and CDR2 is FQNEAQ. The chain's CDR3 is CASSLRRVGTEAFF. DNA for the CDR3: TGTGCCAGCAGCTTAAGGCGGGTGGGGACTGAAGCTTTCTTT.

V gene TRBV25-1 combines with J gene TRBJ2-7; 9 nucleotides line up with TRBD1. V lost 4 bases to trimming and J lost 4 bases; unmatched junction nucleotides: 8. The CDR3 runs to 15 residues. Per germline, CDR1 MGHDK and CDR2 SYGVNS. CDR3: CASSALGDREYEQYF. The CDR3 DNA sequence: TGTGCCAGCAGTGCCTTAGGGGACAGGGAGTACGAGCAGTACTTC.

Many counts were recorded for this clone. CDR3 in amino acids: CASSFTTGGESGYTF. Here the CDR3 DNA reads TGTGCCAGCAGCTTTACGACAGGGGGCGAATCTGGCTACACCTTC. The V and J genes are TRBV7-9 and TRBJ1-2, with 10 bases that match TRBD1. With V trimmed by 3 bases and J by 7 bases, 8 bases remained unmatched. The CDR3 loop spans 15 amino acids. The germline gives CDR1 SEHNR, CDR2 FQNEAQ (reference sequence).

J is TRBJ2-7 and V is TRBV4-3, with TRBD1 matching over 8 bases. From germline, CDR1 is LGHNA and CDR2 YSLEER. This CDR3 has 15 amino acids. V gave up 0 bases and J gave up 6 bases; unmatched junction bases: 7. The CDR3 bases are TGCGCCAGCAGCCAAGATAGAGGAACAGGGGGCGAGCAGTACTTC. It yields the protein CASSQDRGTGGEQYF.

This chain connects TRBV9 to TRBJ2-7, with D unclear. CDR1 SGDLS and CDR2 YYNGEE come from the germline V gene. This CDR3 is 15 amino acids long. Trimming took off 4 bases at V and 0 bases at J, with 14 bases between the two ends. The CDR3 protein is CASSPRGVNSYEQYF. The DNA for the CDR3 is TGTGCCAGCAGCCCGAGAGGAGTAAACTCCTACGAGCAGTACTTC.

In its sample, this clone was seen many times. The chain couples TRBV7-9 to TRBJ2-1; TRBD1 matches 7 bases. Per the germline V gene, CDR1 is SEHNR and CDR2 is FQNEAQ (reference sequence). The ends lost 5 bases at V and 8 bases at J; junction bases unmatched: 12. This CDR3 contains 15 residues. In DNA form, the CDR3 reads TGTGCCAGCAGCCCAGGGTCGGGGACAGCCCATGAGCAGTTCTTC. Translating it yields CASSPGSGTAHEQFF.

This clone has only a few counts. The J gene is TRBJ2-7, the V gene TRBV14; D is uncertain. The CDR3 sequence is 13 residues long. In germline, CDR1 is SGHDN, CDR2 FVKESK. V lost 0 bases, J lost 4 bases, and 7 bases lay in between. The CDR3 coding sequence is TGTGCCAGCAGCCAAGATCTCGGTTACGAGCAGTACTTC. Its protein product is CASSQDLGYEQYF.

This clone was seen at least ten times. The V gene is TRBV27, the J gene TRBJ2-1; perhaps D is TRBD1 or TRBD2 (5 bases each). The ends were cut back, 6 bases at V and 9 bases at J, with 18 bases in the middle. CDR1 is MNHEY, CDR2 SMNVEV, per germline (reference sequence). The CDR3 contains 14 residues. The CDR3 reads CASSPSGQIAEQFF. CDR3 in DNA: TGTGCCAGCAGCCCATCGGGGCAGATCGCTGAGCAGTTCTTC.

The J gene is TRBJ2-3, the V gene TRBV4-1, with 8 nucleotides matching TRBD2. With V trimmed by 4 bases and J by 1 base, 7 bases remained unmatched. The CDR3 has 16 amino acids. CDR1 and CDR2 (germline): MGHRA, YSYEKL. Written as DNA, the CDR3 is TGCGCCAGCAGCCTCGCAACTAGCGGTGGCACAGATACGCAGTATTTT. This codes for CASSLATSGGTDTQYF.

The table lists this clone with a few counts. V and J are TRBV19 and TRBJ2-2; 8 positions match TRBD1. V dropped 6 bases and J dropped 0; count of bases not matched to a gene: 15. The length of the CDR3 is 19 residues. Germline lookup yields CDR1 LNHDA and CDR2 SQIVND (reference sequence). For the CDR3, the DNA is TGTGCCAGTAGGCCCACGCGGGGACAGGAGTCCGCGAACACCGGGGAGCTGTTTTTT. It codes for CASRPTRGQESANTGELFF.